This T cell receptor (beta chain) comes out of a study of graft-versus-host responses after intestinal transplantation. On the study more broadly: Among the recipients, all got anti-thymocyte globulin induction and then tacrolimus and steroids for roughly three years.

The V gene lost 0 bases and the J gene lost 0 bases, with 10 bases spanning the gap. The CDR3 consists of 16 residues. CDR1 and CDR2 (germline): SGHAT, FQDESV (reference sequence). As regards this clone: Its specificity is unknown.

Sequenced by immunoSEQ multiplex PCR; TCRdb stores in-frame clones only, minus some. The data hold around 31,000 clones, with approximately 83% observed a single time. Study observations and caveats: GvH clone levels peaked in circulation, and this peak was associated with early post-transplant HvG declines. Individuals carrying graft-donor T cell macrochimerism showed high graft-versus-host to host-versus-graft clonal ratios in allografts. Analysis identified GvH clones in recipient marrow, with some appearing first in ileum or blood.

The specimen was unstimulated CD8+ T cells sorted from spleen or lymph node cells, collected before intestinal transplant. The chain carries TRBV11-1 and TRBJ2-3, with D perhaps TRBD2 (6 bases). The sequence was collected from a human donor who received an intestinal transplant. CDR3: CASSLARGTSTDTQYF. The DNA of the CDR3 is TGTGCCAGCAGCTTAGCGCGAGGGACTAGCACAGATACGCAGTATTTT.